This TCR beta chain was captured by sequencing in a study of CD8 T cells in ankylosing spondylitis. The CDR3 length is 15 residues. Germline V CDR1 and CDR2: SGHNT, YENEEA. V gave up 5 bases and J gave up 8 bases; unmatched junction bases: 9. Details on this clonotype: Its antigen is as yet unknown.

Study-wide results and caveats: Made up of about eight highly homologous variants, a TCR beta motif appeared characteristic of ankylosing spondylitis blood. Reports say disease-linked clones showed up significantly more in matched ankylosing spondylitis synovial fluid.

TCRdb re-analysed the 5' RACE reads in MiXCR, keeping a single row per CDR3 protein. The profile shows fewer than 450,000 distinct CDR3 sequences, roughly 18% of them singletons. The chain joins TRBV11-3 to TRBJ2-1; 10 bases are shared with TRBD2. The clonotype comes from a male donor with ankylosing spondylitis. The sample taken for sequencing was blood, either unsorted or a sorted T cell fraction (not recorded which). CDR3 amino acids: CASSRAGGPRDEQFF. DNA for the CDR3: TGTGCCAGCAGCCGAGCGGGAGGGCCCCGGGATGAGCAGTTCTTC.